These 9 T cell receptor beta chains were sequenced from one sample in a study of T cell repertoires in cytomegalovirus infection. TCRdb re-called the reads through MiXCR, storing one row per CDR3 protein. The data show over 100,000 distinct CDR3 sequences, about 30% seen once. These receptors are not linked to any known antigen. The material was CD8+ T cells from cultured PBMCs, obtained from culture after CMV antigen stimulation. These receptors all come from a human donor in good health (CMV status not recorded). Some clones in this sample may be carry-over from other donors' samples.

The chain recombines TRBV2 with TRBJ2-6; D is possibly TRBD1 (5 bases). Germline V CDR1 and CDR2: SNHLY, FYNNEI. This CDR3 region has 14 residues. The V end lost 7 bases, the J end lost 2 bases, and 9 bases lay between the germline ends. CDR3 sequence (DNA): TGTGCCAGCAAGGCAGGGCCTGGGGCCAACGTCCTGACTTTC. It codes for CASKAGPGANVLTF.

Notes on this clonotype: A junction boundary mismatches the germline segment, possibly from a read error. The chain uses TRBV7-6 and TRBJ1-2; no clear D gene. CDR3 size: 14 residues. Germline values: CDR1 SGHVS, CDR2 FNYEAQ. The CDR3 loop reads CANSSLESSYGYTF. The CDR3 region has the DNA TGTGCCAACAGCTCGTTGGAATCGTCCTATGGCTACACCTTC.

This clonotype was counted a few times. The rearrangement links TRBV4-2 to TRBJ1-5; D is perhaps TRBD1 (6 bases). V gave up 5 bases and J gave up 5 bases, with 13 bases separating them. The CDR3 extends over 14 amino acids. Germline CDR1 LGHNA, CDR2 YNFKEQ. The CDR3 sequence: CASSSWDTDQPQHF. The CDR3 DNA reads TGTGCCAGCAGCTCGTGGGACACAGATCAGCCCCAGCATTTT.

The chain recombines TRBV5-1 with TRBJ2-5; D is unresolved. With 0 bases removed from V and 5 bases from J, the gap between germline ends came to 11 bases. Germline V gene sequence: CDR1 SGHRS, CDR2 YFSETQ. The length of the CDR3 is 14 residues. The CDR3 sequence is CASSLVPGAETQYF. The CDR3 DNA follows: TGCGCCAGCAGCTTGGTCCCAGGTGCCGAGACCCAGTACTTC.

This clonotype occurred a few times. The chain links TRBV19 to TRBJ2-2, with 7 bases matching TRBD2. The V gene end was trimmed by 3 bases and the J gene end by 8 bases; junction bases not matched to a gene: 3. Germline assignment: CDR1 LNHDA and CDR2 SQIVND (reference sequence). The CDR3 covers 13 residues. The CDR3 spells CASSIMGGGELFF. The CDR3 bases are TGTGCCAGTAGTATCATGGGAGGGGGGGAGCTGTTTTTT. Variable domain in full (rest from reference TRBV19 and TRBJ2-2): DGGITQSPKYLFRKEGQNVTLSCEQNLNHDAMYWYRQDPGQGLRLIYYSQIVNDFQKGDIAEGYSVSREKKESFPLTVTSAQKNPTAFYLCASSIMGGGELFFGEGSRLTVL.

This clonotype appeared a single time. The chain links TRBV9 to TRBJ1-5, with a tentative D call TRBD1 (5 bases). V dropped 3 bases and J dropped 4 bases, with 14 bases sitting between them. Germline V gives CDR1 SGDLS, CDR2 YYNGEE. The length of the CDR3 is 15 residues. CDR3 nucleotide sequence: TGTGCCAGCAGCGCCCAGGGTTTGATGAATCAGCCCCAGCATTTT. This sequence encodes CASSAQGLMNQPQHF.

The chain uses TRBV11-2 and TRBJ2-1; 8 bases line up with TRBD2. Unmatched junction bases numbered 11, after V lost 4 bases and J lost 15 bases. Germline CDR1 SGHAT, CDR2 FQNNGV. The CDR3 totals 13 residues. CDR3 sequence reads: CASSSLSGVGVFF. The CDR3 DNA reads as TGTGCCAGCAGCTCGCTTAGCGGGGTTGGGGTGTTCTTC.

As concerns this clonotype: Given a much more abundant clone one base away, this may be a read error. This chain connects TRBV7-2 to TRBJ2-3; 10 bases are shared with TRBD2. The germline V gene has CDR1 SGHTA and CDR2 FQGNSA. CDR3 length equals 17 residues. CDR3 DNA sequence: TGTGCCGGCAGCCCGACTAGCGGGTATAGGGGGACAGATACGCAGTATTTT. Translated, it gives CAGSPTSGYRGTDTQYF.

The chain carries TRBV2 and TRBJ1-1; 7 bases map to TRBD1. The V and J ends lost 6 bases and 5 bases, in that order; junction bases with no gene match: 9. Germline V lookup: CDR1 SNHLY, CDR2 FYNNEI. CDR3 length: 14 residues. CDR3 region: CASRWETGETEAFF. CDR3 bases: TGTGCCAGCAGGTGGGAAACAGGGGAAACTGAAGCTTTCTTT.